This T cell receptor beta chain was profiled in a study of shared clonotypes between healthy human individuals. J was trimmed by 2 bases and V by 4 bases; bases with no gene match: 7. This CDR3 contains 15 residues. CDR1 is MNHEY, CDR2 SVGAGI, per germline. The method was immunoSEQ multiplex PCR; TCRdb's version includes in-frame clones alone and lacks a portion of them. The data contain about 1 million clones, approximately 70% of them seen just once; the ten biggest clones take up roughly 1.5%. In the CD4+ fraction, cells were divided into CD45RA+ naive and CD45RA-negative memory subsets. The receptor was isolated from a man aged 18 to 29 in good health. The chain couples TRBV6-5 to TRBJ1-1; TRBD1 aligns across 7 bases. Input material: memory CD4+ T cells sorted from blood. Subset defined: CD45RA-negative fraction. In DNA form, the CDR3 reads TGTGCCAGCAGTTCGGGACAGATAGTTAACACTGAAGCTTTCTTT. Translation gives CASSSGQIVNTEAFF.